The following is a T cell receptor beta chain sequence with its context. Its specificity is not known. The data were obtained in a study of cytomegalovirus exposure and HLA in healthy donors. Broader study findings: Later analysis demonstrated an association between a missense DCLRE1C variant and TCR beta V- and J-gene trimming.

CDR1 and CDR2 from the germline V gene are MNHEY and SMNVEV (reference sequence). This CDR3 spans 15 amino acids. Trimming at V came to 5 bases and at J to 6 bases, leaving 12 bases not matched to a gene. Although they were nominally healthy when sampled, donors likely had unrecorded immune exposures. The PCR made use of 60 Vbeta and 13 Jbeta primers. The assay was immunoSEQ multiplex PCR, and TCRdb's table has in-frame clones only and misses some. The table records about 140,000 clones, 78% of them present only once. This chain links TRBV27 with TRBJ2-7; 8 nucleotides line up with TRBD1. The sequence derives from a male donor in good health and CMV-seronegative. The sequencing input was PBMCs. The chain's CDR3 is CASSPGQGLFSEQYF. CDR3 nucleotide sequence: TGTGCCAGCAGTCCAGGACAGGGATTATTCTCCGAGCAGTACTTC.